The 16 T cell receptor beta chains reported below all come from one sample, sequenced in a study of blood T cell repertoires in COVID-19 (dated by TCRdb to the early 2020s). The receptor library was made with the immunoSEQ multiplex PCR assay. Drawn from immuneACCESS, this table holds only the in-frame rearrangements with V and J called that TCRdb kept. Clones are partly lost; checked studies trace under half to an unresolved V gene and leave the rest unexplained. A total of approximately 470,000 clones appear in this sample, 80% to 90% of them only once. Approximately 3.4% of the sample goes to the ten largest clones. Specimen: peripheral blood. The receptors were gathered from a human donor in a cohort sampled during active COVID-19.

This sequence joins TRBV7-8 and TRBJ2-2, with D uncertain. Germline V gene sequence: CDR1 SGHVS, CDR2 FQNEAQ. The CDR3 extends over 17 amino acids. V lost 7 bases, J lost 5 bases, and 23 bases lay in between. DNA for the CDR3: TGTGCCAGCATCCCCTCGCGTGAACGGTCGATTACCGGGGAGCTGTTTTTT. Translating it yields CASIPSRERSITGELFF.

Written as DNA, the CDR3 is TGCGCCAGCACCTCGGGGGGTCAGAGCTCTGGAAACACCATATATTTT. It encodes CASTSGGQSSGNTIYF. The chain joins TRBV5-1 to TRBJ1-3, with D maybe TRBD1 (5 bases). Looked up from germline, CDR1 is SGHRS and CDR2 is YFSETQ. Trimming removed 6 bases at V and 0 bases at J, with 16 bases between. The CDR3 consists of 16 residues. The full variable domain, in which reference TRBV5-1 and TRBJ1-3 provide the parts outside the CDR3, is KAGVTQTPRYLIKTRGQQVTLSCSPISGHRSVSWYQQTPGQGLQFLFEYFSETQRNKGNFPGRFSGRQFSNSRSEMNVSTLELGDSALYLCASTSGGQSSGNTIYFGEGSWLTVV.

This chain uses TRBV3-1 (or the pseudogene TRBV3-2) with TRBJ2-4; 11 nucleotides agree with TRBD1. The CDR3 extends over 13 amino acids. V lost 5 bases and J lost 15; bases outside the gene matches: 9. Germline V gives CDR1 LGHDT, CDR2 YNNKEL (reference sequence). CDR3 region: CASSDRDRGYPYF. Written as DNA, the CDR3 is TGTGCCAGCAGCGACCGGGACAGGGGGTATCCGTACTTC.

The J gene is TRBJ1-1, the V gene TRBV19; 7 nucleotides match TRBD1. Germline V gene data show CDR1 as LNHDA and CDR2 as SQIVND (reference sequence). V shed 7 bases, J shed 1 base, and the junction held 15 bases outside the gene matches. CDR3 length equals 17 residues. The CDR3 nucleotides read TGTGCCAGTACCGCCCAGGGGGTTTTTCGTGGGAACACTGAAGCTTTCTTT. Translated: CASTAQGVFRGNTEAFF. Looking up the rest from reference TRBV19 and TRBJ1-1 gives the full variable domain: DGGITQSPKYLFRKEGQNVTLSCEQNLNHDAMYWYRQDPGQGLRLIYYSQIVNDFQKGDIAEGYSVSREKKESFPLTVTSAQKNPTAFYLCASTAQGVFRGNTEAFFGQGTRLTVV.

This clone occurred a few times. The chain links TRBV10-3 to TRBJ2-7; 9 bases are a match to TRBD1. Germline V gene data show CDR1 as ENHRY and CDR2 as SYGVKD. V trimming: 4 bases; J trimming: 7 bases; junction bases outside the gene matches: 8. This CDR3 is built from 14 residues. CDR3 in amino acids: CAISGGQGGWEQYF. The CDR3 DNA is TGTGCCATCAGTGGGGGACAGGGAGGATGGGAGCAGTACTTC.

This chain's CDR3 is CASSDRAGANTEAFF. DNA of the CDR3: TGTGCCAGCAGTGATAGGGCAGGGGCGAACACTGAAGCTTTCTTT. The chain uses TRBV6-4 and TRBJ1-1; tentatively, D is TRBD1 (6 bases). From germline, CDR1 is MRHNA and CDR2 SNTAGT. Trimming left V 3 bases short and J 1 base short, with 12 bases between. The CDR3 runs 15 residues.

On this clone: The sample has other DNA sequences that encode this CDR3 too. This CDR3 reads CASSLLQGRNEKLFF. The CDR3 DNA follows: TGCGCCAGCAGCTTGCTACAGGGGAGGAATGAAAAACTGTTTTTT. The chain couples TRBV5-1 to TRBJ1-4; TRBD1 matches 7 bases. With 1 base clipped from V and 5 bases from J, the junction kept 5 bases outside the gene matches. From germline, CDR1 is SGHRS and CDR2 YFSETQ. The CDR3 has 15 amino acids. The full variable domain, rest sourced from reference TRBV5-1 and TRBJ1-4, is KAGVTQTPRYLIKTRGQQVTLSCSPISGHRSVSWYQQTPGQGLQFLFEYFSETQRNKGNFPGRFSGRQFSNSRSEMNVSTLELGDSALYLCASSLLQGRNEKLFFGSGTQLSVL.

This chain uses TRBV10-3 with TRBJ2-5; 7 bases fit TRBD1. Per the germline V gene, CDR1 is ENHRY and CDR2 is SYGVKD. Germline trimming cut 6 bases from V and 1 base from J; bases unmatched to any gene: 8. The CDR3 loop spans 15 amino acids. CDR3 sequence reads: CAISQFRDSQETQYF. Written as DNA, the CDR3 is TGTGCCATCAGCCAATTCCGGGACAGCCAAGAGACCCAGTACTTC.

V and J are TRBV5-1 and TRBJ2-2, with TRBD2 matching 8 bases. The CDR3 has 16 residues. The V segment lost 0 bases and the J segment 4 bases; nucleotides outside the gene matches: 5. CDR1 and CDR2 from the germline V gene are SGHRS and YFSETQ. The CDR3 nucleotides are TGCGCCAGCAGCTTGGCCGGGGGGGTCACCACCGGGGAGCTGTTTTTT. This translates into CASSLAGGVTTGELFF.

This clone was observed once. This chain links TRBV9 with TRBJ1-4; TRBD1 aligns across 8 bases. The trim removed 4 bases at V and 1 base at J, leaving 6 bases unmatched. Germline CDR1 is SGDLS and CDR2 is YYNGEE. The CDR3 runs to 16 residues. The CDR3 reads CASSPIGQGTNEKLFF. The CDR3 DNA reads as TGTGCCAGCAGCCCCATAGGACAGGGAACTAATGAAAAACTGTTTTTT.

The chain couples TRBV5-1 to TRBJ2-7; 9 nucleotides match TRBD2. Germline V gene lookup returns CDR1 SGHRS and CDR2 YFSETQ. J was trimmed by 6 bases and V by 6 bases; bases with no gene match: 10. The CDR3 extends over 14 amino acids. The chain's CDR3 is CASNRAGGPGEQYF. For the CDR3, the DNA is TGCGCCAGCAACCGGGCGGGAGGGCCTGGCGAGCAGTACTTC.

In DNA form, the CDR3 reads TGTGCCAGCAGCCTGGGACAGAAGAACACTGAAGCTTTCTTT. Protein: CASSLGQKNTEAFF. The chain employs TRBV7-9 and TRBJ1-1, with 7 bases matching TRBD1. The ends lost 5 bases at V and 1 base at J; junction bases unmatched: 4. This CDR3 region has 14 residues. The germline V gene has CDR1 SEHNR and CDR2 FQNEAQ (reference sequence).

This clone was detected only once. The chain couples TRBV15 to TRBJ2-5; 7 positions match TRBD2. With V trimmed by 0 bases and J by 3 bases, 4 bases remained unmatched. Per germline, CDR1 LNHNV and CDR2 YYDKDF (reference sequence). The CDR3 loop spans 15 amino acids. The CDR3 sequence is CATSRDLADKETQYF. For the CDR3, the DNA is TGTGCCACCAGCAGAGATCTAGCGGATAAAGAGACCCAGTACTTC.

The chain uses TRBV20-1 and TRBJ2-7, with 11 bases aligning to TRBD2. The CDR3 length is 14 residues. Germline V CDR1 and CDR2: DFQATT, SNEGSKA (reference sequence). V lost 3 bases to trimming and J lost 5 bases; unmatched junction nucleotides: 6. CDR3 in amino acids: CSASLVAGGNEQYF. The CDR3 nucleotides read TGCAGTGCTAGTTTGGTAGCGGGAGGGAACGAGCAGTACTTC.

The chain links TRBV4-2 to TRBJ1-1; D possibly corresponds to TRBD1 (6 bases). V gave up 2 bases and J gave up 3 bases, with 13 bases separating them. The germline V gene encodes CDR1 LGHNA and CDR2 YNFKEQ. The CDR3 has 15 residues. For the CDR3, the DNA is TGTGCCAGCAGCCAACGGGACATAAGGGACACTGAAGCTTTCTTT. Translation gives CASSQRDIRDTEAFF.

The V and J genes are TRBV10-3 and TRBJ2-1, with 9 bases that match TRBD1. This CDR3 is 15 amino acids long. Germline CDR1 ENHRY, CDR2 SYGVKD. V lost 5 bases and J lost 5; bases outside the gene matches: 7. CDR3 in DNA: TGTGCCATCAGTTCGGACAGGGGCGGAGACAATGAGCAGTTCTTC. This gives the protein CAISSDRGGDNEQFF.